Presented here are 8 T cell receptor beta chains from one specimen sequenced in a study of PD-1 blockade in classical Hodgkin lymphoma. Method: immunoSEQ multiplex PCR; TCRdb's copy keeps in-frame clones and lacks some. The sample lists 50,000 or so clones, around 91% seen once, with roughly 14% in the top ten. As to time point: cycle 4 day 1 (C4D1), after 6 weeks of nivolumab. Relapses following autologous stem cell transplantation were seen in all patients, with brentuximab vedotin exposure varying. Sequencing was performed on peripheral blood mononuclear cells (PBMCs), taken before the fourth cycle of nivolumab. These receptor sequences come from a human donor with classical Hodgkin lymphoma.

CDR3 coding DNA: TGTGCCTCACAGGCGACCTACGGGCCCCAGCATTTT. Its protein is CASQATYGPQHF. V is TRBV10-3 and J is TRBJ1-5; D might be TRBD1 (5 bases). With 11 bases removed from V and 9 bases from J, the gap between germline ends came to 17 bases. Germline loops: CDR1 ENHRY, CDR2 SYGVKD. The CDR3 totals 12 residues.

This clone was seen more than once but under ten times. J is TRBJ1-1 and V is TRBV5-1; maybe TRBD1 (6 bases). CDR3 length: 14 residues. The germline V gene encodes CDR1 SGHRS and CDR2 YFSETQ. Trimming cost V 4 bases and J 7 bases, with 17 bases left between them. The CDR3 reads CASSPLARGDEAFF. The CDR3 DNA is TGCGCCAGCAGCCCTCTCGCCAGGGGAGATGAAGCTTTCTTT.

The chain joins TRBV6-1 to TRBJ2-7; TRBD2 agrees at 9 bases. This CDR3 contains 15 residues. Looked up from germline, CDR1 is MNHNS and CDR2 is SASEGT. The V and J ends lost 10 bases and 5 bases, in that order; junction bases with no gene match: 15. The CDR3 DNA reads TGTGCCACCCTAACTTTAGCGGGAGAATCGCACGAGCAGTACTTC. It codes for CATLTLAGESHEQYF.

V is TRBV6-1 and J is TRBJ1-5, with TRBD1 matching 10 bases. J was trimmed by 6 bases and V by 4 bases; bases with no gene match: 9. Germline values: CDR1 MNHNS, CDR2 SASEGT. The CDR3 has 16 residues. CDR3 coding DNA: TGTGCCAGCAGTGGGATGACAGGGGGCGTAGGTCAGCCCCAGCATTTT. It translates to CASSGMTGGVGQPQHF.

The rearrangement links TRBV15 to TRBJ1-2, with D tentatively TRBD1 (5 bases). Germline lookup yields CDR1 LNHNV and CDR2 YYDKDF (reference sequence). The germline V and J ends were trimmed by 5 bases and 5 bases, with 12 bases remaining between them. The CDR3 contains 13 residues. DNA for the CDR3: TGTGCCACCAGCCGGCCGACAGCGTATGGCTACACCTTC. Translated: CATSRPTAYGYTF.

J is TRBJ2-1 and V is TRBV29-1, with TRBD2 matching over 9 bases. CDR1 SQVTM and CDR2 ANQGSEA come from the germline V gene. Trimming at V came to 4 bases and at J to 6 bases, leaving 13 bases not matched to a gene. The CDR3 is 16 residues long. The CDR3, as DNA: TGCAGCGTTGTGCGACTAGCGGCATCTCGAGGCAATGAGCAGTTCTTC. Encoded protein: CSVVRLAASRGNEQFF.

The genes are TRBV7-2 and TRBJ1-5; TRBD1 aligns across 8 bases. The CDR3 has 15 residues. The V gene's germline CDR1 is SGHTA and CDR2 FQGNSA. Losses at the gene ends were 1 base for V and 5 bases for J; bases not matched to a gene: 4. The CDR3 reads CASSLGGQGYQPQHF. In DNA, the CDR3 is TGTGCCAGCAGCTTAGGAGGACAGGGATATCAGCCCCAGCATTTT.

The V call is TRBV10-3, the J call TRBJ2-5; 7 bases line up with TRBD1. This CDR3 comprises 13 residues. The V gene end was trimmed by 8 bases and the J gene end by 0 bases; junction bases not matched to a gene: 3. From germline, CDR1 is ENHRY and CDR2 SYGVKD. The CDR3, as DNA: TGTGCCATCGGGGGACAGCACCAAGAGACCCAGTACTTC. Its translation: CAIGGQHQETQYF.